The rows below give T cell receptor beta chains drawn from one sample of a study of shared clonotypes between healthy human individuals. Data came from immunoSEQ multiplex PCR; TCRdb stores just in-frame clones and leaves some out. The sample records under 2,500,000 clones, approximately 94% being singletons. The sequenced material came from naive CD4+ T cells sorted from blood. The receptors originated from a man between 18 and 29 years old in good health. The conserved cysteine and the conserved F or W are not part of the CDR3 here.

J gene,V gene,CDR3 protein
TRBJ2-4,TRBV7-2,ASSLDYSQAIQY
TRBJ1-2,TRBV28,ASLNYGYT
TRBJ1-3,TRBV7-6,ASSAQGASGNTIY
TRBJ2-7,TRBV11-2,ASSFSRGSTYEQY
TRBJ1-1,TRBV19,ASRQENTEAF
TRBJ2-4,TRBV2,ASSVAGNIQY
TRBJ2-7,TRBV2,AGATRGATEQY
TRBJ2-1,TRBV6-5,ASSYSGTGVYNEQF
TRBJ2-7,TRBV5-1,ASRQGTASSYEQY
TRBJ1-2,TRBV6-6,ASSQQGSGYT
TRBJ2-7,TRBV6-4,ASRWTRGSYEQY
TRBJ2-7,TRBV6-1,ASSERFWGNSVYEQY
TRBJ2-1,TRBV4-3,ASSQGGTGSPNEQF
TRBJ2-7,TRBV5-1,ASSGTGDSYEQY
TRBJ2-6,TRBV29-1,SVSQGSGANVLT
TRBJ1-4,TRBV5-1,ASSLSLSEKLF
NA,TRBV29-1,SVGTVNYEQY
TRBJ2-6,TRBV9,ASSPSVQAGANVLT
TRBJ2-7,TRBV29-1,SVHLGLGNYEQY
TRBJ1-1,TRBV11-3,ASSLNRNTEAF
TRBJ2-7,TRBV21-1,ASSKARTGGSYEQY
TRBJ1-5,TRBV28,ASWAPGENQPQH
TRBJ2-5,TRBV5-1,ASSLEDRDAETQY
TRBJ2-3,TRBV18,ASSRNLAGSSTDTQY
TRBJ2-3,TRBV2,ASSERGTDTQY
TRBJ2-7,TRBV19,ASSLTGSGANYEQY
TRBJ1-2,TRBV2,ASHLAPTGGDGYT
TRBJ2-1,TRBV11-2,ASSLEGGANNEQF
TRBJ2-4,TRBV7-2,ASSLERVVQY
TRBJ1-5,TRBV5-8,ASNPGPLQPQH
TRBJ1-2,TRBV19,ASSGGGGYT
TRBJ1-2,TRBV19,ASSPGQGAGYT
TRBJ2-1,TRBV2,ASRVGYNEQF
TRBJ1-5,TRBV7-9,ASSLGDGSNQPQH
TRBJ1-1,TRBV30,AWSVGRITEAF
TRBJ1-5,TRBV30,AWSQGGDQPQH
TRBJ1-1,TRBV6-9,ASSYGQVAADTEAF
TRBJ2-1,TRBV15,ATSRDGWSSGMFSNEQF
TRBJ1-1,TRBV2,ASDRSRTEAF
TRBJ1-4,TRBV5-1,ASSLDVLTGKLF
TRBJ2-4,TRBV10-2,ASSDALAKNIQY
TRBJ2-7,TRBV7-2,ASSQNDRGVPY
TRBJ1-6,TRBV6-1,ASRGTANSPLH
TRBJ1-1,TRBV11-2,ASSLLDRGNTEAF
TRBJ2-7,TRBV27,ASSSSGPYEQY
TRBJ1-5,TRBV2,ASSPAYSNQPQH
TRBJ2-7,TRBV28,ASSLVGGGFGQY